Listed below are T cell receptor beta chains from one sample, sequenced in a study of T-cell memory formation after mild COVID-19. MiXCR, run by TCRdb on the 5' RACE reads, gives a single entry per CDR3 protein. The table has some 440,000 distinct CDR3 sequences, roughly 25% seen once. Sequencing was carried out using PBMCs or a T cell subset sorted from them (not recorded which). The source of these receptors is an adult woman who had mild COVID-19 (a few samples of this study predate the infection). Cell type and time point are not known. Both conserved end residues are part of each CDR3. The D gene is left open where the match is weak. Clone size is shown for a subset of rows, as once, few, many or a class of expanded clone.

abundance	j_gene	d_gene	v_gene	CDR3nt	CDR3aa
-	TRBJ1-5	TRBD1	TRBV6-5	TGTGCCAGCAGTTACTCCCCAGGGGGACAGCCCCAGCATTTT	CASSYSPGGQPQHF
many	TRBJ2-3	TRBD1	TRBV12-3/TRBV12-4	TGTGCCAGCAGTTTACCACAGGGGATGAATACGCAGTATTTT	CASSLPQGMNTQYF
-	TRBJ2-5	TRBD2	TRBV7-9	TGTGCCAGCAGCCCCCCAGCCACTAGCGTTGAGACCCAGTACTTC	CASSPPATSVETQYF
-	TRBJ2-3	-	TRBV2	TGTGCCAGCAGTGAAGCATGGGGGGGCACAGATACGCAGTATTTT	CASSEAWGGTDTQYF
-	TRBJ2-7	-	TRBV30	TGTGCCTGGAGACCCAGGACCTACGAGCAGTACTTC	CAWRPRTYEQYF
-	TRBJ2-5	-	TRBV7-2	TGTGCCAGCAGTAGCAAACAGACCCAGTACTTC	CASSSKQTQYF
few	TRBJ1-1	-	TRBV6-5	TGTGCCAGCAGTTACCTGGACAGTAACACTGAAGCTTTCTTT	CASSYLDSNTEAFF
-	TRBJ2-3	TRBD1	TRBV7-8	TGTGCCAGCAGCTTAGAATTCGGCAGGGGGTCCACAGATACGCAGTATTTT	CASSLEFGRGSTDTQYF
few	TRBJ1-1	-	TRBV12-3/TRBV12-4	TGTGCCAGCAGTTTCCGAACGAACACTGAAGCTTTCTTT	CASSFRTNTEAFF
many	TRBJ2-3	TRBD2	TRBV7-3	TGTGCCAGCAGCGACCCAGCGGGAGGGGCGGCGACGCAGTATTTT	CASSDPAGGAATQYF
-	TRBJ2-3	TRBD2	TRBV20-1	TGCAGTGCTAGAGTTCCGGGACTAGCGGGGGGGCCCGCAGATACGCAGTATTTT	CSARVPGLAGGPADTQYF
many	TRBJ2-5	-	TRBV24-1	TGTGCCACCAGTGCGGGAGAGACCCAGTACTTC	CATSAGETQYF
-	TRBJ2-7	-	TRBV5-1	TGCGCCAGCAGCTTGGAGGGGGTAGAGGGCCACGAGCAGTACTTC	CASSLEGVEGHEQYF
few	TRBJ2-3	TRBD2	TRBV7-9	TGTGCCAGCAGCCCCGGACTAGCGGAGAGAGCAGATACGCAGTATTTT	CASSPGLAERADTQYF
few	TRBJ2-7	TRBD1	TRBV7-2	TGTGCCAGCAGCCATTGGACAGGGGTAGCACACGAGCAGTACTTC	CASSHWTGVAHEQYF
-	TRBJ2-7	TRBD2	TRBV7-9	TGTGCCAGCAGCCCAAAGGGACTAGCGGTGACCTACGAGCAGTACTTC	CASSPKGLAVTYEQYF
few	TRBJ2-3	-	TRBV7-8	TGTGCCAGCAGCCGGCGAGACAGCACGCCTAGCACAGATACGCAGTATTTT	CASSRRDSTPSTDTQYF
-	TRBJ1-2	-	TRBV9	TGTGCCAGCAGCCCTAGGGGTTCGGGTGGCTACACCTTC	CASSPRGSGGYTF
once	TRBJ2-1	TRBD2	TRBV9	TGTGCCAGCAGCGTAACCCCCAGACTAGCGGGAGACTACAATGAGCAGTTCTTC	CASSVTPRLAGDYNEQFF
-	TRBJ2-7	TRBD1	TRBV24-1	TGTGCCACCAGTGATTTCCGGACAGGGGTTCTCGACGAGCAGTACTTC	CATSDFRTGVLDEQYF
-	TRBJ2-3	-	TRBV3-1	TGTGCCAGCAGCCCCCCTGCCAGAACGGATACGCAGTATTTT	CASSPPARTDTQYF
-	TRBJ1-5	-	TRBV12-3/TRBV12-4	TGTGCCAGCAGTTCCTCCCTCTATGGGGATCAGCCCCAGCATTTT	CASSSSLYGDQPQHF
-	TRBJ2-7	-	TRBV4-1	TGCGCCAGCAGCCAACCCGTCAAGAGCGACGAGCAGTACTTC	CASSQPVKSDEQYF
few	TRBJ2-7	TRBD2	TRBV20-1	TGCAGTGCTCGGACCGAGCGGGGGGGAATCTACGAGCAGTACTTC	CSARTERGGIYEQYF
many	TRBJ2-4	-	TRBV6-5	TGTGCCAGCAGGGCCACTAGAATAAAAGCCAAAAACATTCAGTACTTC	CASRATRIKAKNIQYF
-	TRBJ1-6	TRBD1	TRBV3-1	TGTGCCAGCAGCTCTCCCAATCCGGCAGGGGGCTATTCACCCCTCCACTTT	CASSSPNPAGGYSPLHF
few	TRBJ2-3	TRBD2	TRBV6-2/TRBV6-3	TGTGCCAGCAGATCGACGACTAGCGGGAGAAGGAGAGATACGCAGTATTTT	CASRSTTSGRRRDTQYF
few	TRBJ1-1	TRBD1	TRBV15	TGTGCCACCAGCAGTAGCACAGGGGGCTACGGGGCTGAAGCTTTCTTT	CATSSSTGGYGAEAFF
-	TRBJ1-2	-	TRBV12-3/TRBV12-4	TGTGCCAGCAGGCCTGGGGCAGGCGGGTATGGCTACACCTTC	CASRPGAGGYGYTF
few	TRBJ2-7	-	TRBV12-3/TRBV12-4	TGTGCCAGCAGCCCAAACGACGCCGGACGCTACGAGCAGTACTTC	CASSPNDAGRYEQYF
-	TRBJ2-1	TRBD2	TRBV5-4	TGTGCCAGCAGTTCTGGACTAGCGAATCATGAGCAGTTCTTC	CASSSGLANHEQFF
few	TRBJ1-2	TRBD1	TRBV20-1	TGCAGTGCTACTCATACAGGGGCCAACTATGGCTACACCTTC	CSATHTGANYGYTF
-	TRBJ2-5	-	TRBV14	TGTGCCAGCAGCCAAGTTGGAGTGGAAGAGACCCAGTACTTC	CASSQVGVEETQYF
few	TRBJ2-7	-	TRBV29-1	TGCAGCGTTGTTTATGGCAGGGCGCCCTACGAGCAGTACTTC	CSVVYGRAPYEQYF
-	TRBJ2-1	-	TRBV27	TGTGCCAGCAGACCGGGACACCTAAATGAGCAGTTCTTC	CASRPGHLNEQFF
few	TRBJ2-1	TRBD2	TRBV27	TGTGCCAGCAGTTTCGGGGGGGGCATCAATGAGCAGTTCTTC	CASSFGGGINEQFF
few	TRBJ1-4	-	TRBV20-1	TGCAGTGCTTTAGCGCGCTCTTCAACTAATGAAAAACTGTTTTTT	CSALARSSTNEKLFF
-	TRBJ2-3	TRBD1	TRBV7-2	TGTGCCAGCAGCTTAGCGGGACAGGGCGTCGGAGATACGCAGTATTTT	CASSLAGQGVGDTQYF
-	TRBJ2-7	TRBD2	TRBV5-1	TGCGCCAGCAGCTTGCAACTAGCGGTCTCCTACGAGCAGTACTTC	CASSLQLAVSYEQYF
-	TRBJ2-7	TRBD1	TRBV12-3/TRBV12-4	TGTGCCAGCACAATAGGACAGGGATACGAGCAGTACTTC	CASTIGQGYEQYF
-	TRBJ1-5	-	TRBV2	TGTGCCAGCACGGTGACGGGGAATCAGCCCCAGCATTTT	CASTVTGNQPQHF
-	TRBJ2-2	-	TRBV12-3/TRBV12-4	TGTGCCAGCCGGGACTTCAACACCGGGGAGCTGTTTTTT	CASRDFNTGELFF
many	TRBJ2-1	TRBD2	TRBV14	TGTGCCAGCAGCCAATGGGGACTAGCGGGAATAAATGAGCAGTTCTTC	CASSQWGLAGINEQFF
few	TRBJ2-5	-	TRBV12-3/TRBV12-4	TGTGCCAGCAGTCCAATCAGGGGATTAGCGGAGACCCAGTACTTC	CASSPIRGLAETQYF
-	TRBJ1-1	TRBD1	TRBV20-1	TGCAGTGCTAGAGATGAATGGACAGGGCGAAACACTGAAGCTTTCTTT	CSARDEWTGRNTEAFF
-	TRBJ2-3	-	TRBV7-6	TGTGCCAGCAGCGACAGGCCTGATACGCAGTATTTT	CASSDRPDTQYF
-	TRBJ2-4	-	TRBV12-3/TRBV12-4	TGTGCCAGCAGTTTCTCCCGTCTGGGGCAAAACATTCAGTACTTC	CASSFSRLGQNIQYF
-	TRBJ2-5	-	TRBV10-3	TGTGCCATCAGTGAGTCGCGGGGAGCGAATCAAGAGACCCAGTACTTC	CAISESRGANQETQYF
-	TRBJ2-1	-	TRBV6-4	TGTGCCAGCAGTGACTCTGACTATTCCGGAGAGCAGTTCTTC	CASSDSDYSGEQFF
-	TRBJ1-2	-	TRBV7-9	TGTGCCAGCAGCTTTGTGGGCGATGGCTACACCTTC	CASSFVGDGYTF
few	TRBJ2-7	-	TRBV7-2	TGTGCCAGCACCTCCGGTGGCGGGGCTAGATACGAGCAGTACTTC	CASTSGGGARYEQYF
many	TRBJ2-7	-	TRBV27	TGTGCCAGCAGTTTATCCCGAGGACGGCGCGGGGTCTTCCACGAGCAGTACTTC	CASSLSRGRRGVFHEQYF